This T cell receptor (beta chain) comes out of a study of T cell responses to AZD1222 COVID-19 vaccine. Study observations and caveats: Only 5 or 6 individuals given AZD1222 were seropositive at baseline. Spike-specific TCR breadth and depth grew following two AZD1222 doses. Donors were chiefly white British, with a greater number of females, and clonal diversity was perhaps underestimated. Among spike-specific TCRs, nearly half reportedly target unmutated variant regions.

This clone is a singleton in its sample. Its specificity is unknown. Trimming shortened V by 4 bases and J by 2 bases, and 15 bases separated the two germline ends. This CDR3 region has 15 residues. Germline V gene sequence: CDR1 SGHKS, CDR2 YYEKEE (reference sequence). The table came from immunoSEQ multiplex PCR; TCRdb's copy has only in-frame clones and leaves some out. The table includes about 190,000 clones, about nine tenths detected once. The chain has TRBV5-5 and TRBJ2-5; a possible D gene is TRBD1 (5 bases). The sequence was obtained from an adult in good health. The sample was peripheral blood, taken on day 0 of AZD1222 vaccination. This CDR3 reads CASSLTDNPQETQYF. The DNA of the CDR3 is TGTGCCAGCAGCCTCACGGACAATCCTCAAGAGACCCAGTACTTC.